This T cell receptor beta chain was identified in a study of regulatory T cells in long-lasting Graves disease. Time point here: newly diagnosed GD, antithyroid drugs for less than 3 months. PBMCs were the source of the RNA used for TCR sequencing. The germline V and J ends were trimmed by 1 base and 5 bases, with 17 bases remaining between them. The CDR3 spans 15 residues. Germline V lookup: CDR1 DFQATT, CDR2 SNEGSKA (reference sequence). Findings and caveats of the study: TRBV28 was favored in persistent disease, as were TRBJ1-2 and TRBJ2-5.

This clonotype showed up many times. Its target is not known. Combining iRepertoire HTBI primers with Arm-PCR of CDR3 regions, the authors built TCR beta libraries. In TCRdb, the multiplex PCR reads were re-called with MiXCR into one record per CDR3 protein. This repertoire shows about 610,000 distinct CDR3 sequences, more than 15% found once; its top ten account for around 12%. Another study also made use of these data, one on T cells in Graves' hyperthyroidism and ophthalmopathy. From that paper: Most thyroid clonotypes expanded above 0.001 were also detected in blood.

The sequence derives from a man aged 18 to 29 with Graves disease. The chain is built from TRBV20-1 and TRBJ2-5; either TRBD1 or TRBD2 may fit D (5 bases each). The specimen comprised peripheral blood mononuclear cells (PBMCs), sampled at new diagnosis, from a patient treated with antithyroid drugs. CDR3 residues: CSARGTSGPRETQYF. Here the CDR3 DNA reads TGCAGTGCTAGAGGGACAAGCGGCCCGCGCGAGACCCAGTACTTC.